These 28 T cell receptor beta chains were sequenced from one sample in a study of CD8+CD57+ T cells in acquired aplastic anemia. The use of genomic DNA as template underpinned the TCR beta VDJ and CDR3 profiling. Each CDR3 protein gets one entry after TCRdb re-called the reads with MiXCR. The sample contains 190,000 or so distinct CDR3 sequences, around half of which appear only once. Whoever was chosen for sequencing had shown CD8+CD57+ cell expansion by flow cytometry. The source material was sorted CD4+, CD8+, or CD8+CD57+ T cells (not recorded which) from PBMCs. Every receptor here comes from a human donor with aplastic anemia.

At least ten counts were recorded for this clonotype. V gene TRBV3-1 combines with J gene TRBJ2-7; no clear D. Germline V gene lookup returns CDR1 LGHDT and CDR2 YNNKEL (reference sequence). The germline V and J ends were trimmed by 4 bases and 4 bases, with 8 bases remaining between them. CDR3 length: 12 amino acids. CDR3 sequence (DNA): TGTGCCAGCAGCCGAATTGGGTACGAGCAGTACTTC. It yields the protein CASSRIGYEQYF.

This chain uses TRBV5-7 with TRBJ2-7; D gene uncertain. TRBV5-7 is assigned to the ORF class and has an uncertain function. The CDR3 has 11 residues. V was clipped by 5 bases and J by 2 bases, with 5 bases between them. DNA of the CDR3: TGTGCCAGCAGGTCTGCCTACGAGCAGTACTTC. Amino acid sequence: CASRSAYEQYF.

This clonotype was counted at least ten times. CDR3 residues: CAIKDRDLRSAEAFF. The CDR3 DNA is TGTGCCATCAAAGATAGGGATTTGAGGTCTGCTGAAGCTTTCTTT. This chain joins TRBV10-3 and TRBJ1-1, with no clear D. Germline V CDR1 and CDR2: ENHRY, SYGVKD. The CDR3 has 15 amino acids. Trimming removed 7 bases at V and 6 bases at J, with 21 bases between.

This clonotype has a count of ten or more. The rearrangement joins TRBV19 to TRBJ2-6; D perhaps matches TRBD2 (7 bases). There are 17 residues in the CDR3. V lost 6 bases to trimming and J lost 2 bases, with 17 bases between them. Germline assignment: CDR1 LNHDA and CDR2 SQIVND (reference sequence). The CDR3 nucleotides read TGTGCCAGTAGCCGAGGGGGAGGGCGGACTGGGGCCAACGTCCTGACTTTC. Encoded protein: CASSRGGGRTGANVLTF.

Ten or more counts support this clonotype. The chain employs TRBV5-5 and TRBJ2-7; D might be TRBD2 (5 bases). The V and J ends lost 0 bases and 3 bases respectively, with 13 bases between them. CDR1 and CDR2 from the germline V gene are SGHKS and YYEKEE (reference sequence). There are 15 residues in the CDR3. The CDR3 spells CASSLGSSGIYEQYF. The DNA for the CDR3 is TGTGCCAGCAGCTTGGGCTCATCGGGAATCTACGAGCAGTACTTC.

This chain uses TRBV2 with TRBJ2-7, with TRBD1 matching over 12 bases. This CDR3 contains 16 residues. Germline V gene lookup returns CDR1 SNHLY and CDR2 FYNNEI. Losses at the gene ends were 6 bases for V and 5 bases for J; bases not matched to a gene: 11. CDR3 DNA: TGTGCCAGCAGCCCGCGGGACAGGGGGCGCTTCCACGAGCAGTACTTC. It codes for CASSPRDRGRFHEQYF.

The chain couples TRBV7-2 to TRBJ2-7; 14 bases are a match to TRBD2. The CDR3 spans 16 residues. Germline CDR1 SGHTA, CDR2 FQGNSA. V gave up 3 bases and J gave up 6 bases; unmatched junction bases: 7. The CDR3 nucleotides are TGTGCCAGCAGCTTTCAGGGACTAGCGGGAGCTCTCGAGCAGTACTTC. The encoded protein is CASSFQGLAGALEQYF.

This clonotype was found a few times. The junction and the germline gene differ at one end; a read error may be behind it. The chain recombines TRBV7-7 with TRBJ2-5; D is uncertain. Germline lookup yields CDR1 SSHAT and CDR2 FNYEAQ (reference sequence). This CDR3 is built from 13 residues. The CDR3 DNA reads as TGTGCTAGCAGCCCAAGGACGGGAGAGACCCAGTACTTC. Translating it yields CASSPRTGETQYF.

The chain employs TRBV5-1 and TRBJ1-6; the D gene is possibly TRBD1 (6 bases). The V end was cut by 3 bases, the J end by 4 bases, with 8 bases between. This CDR3 has 14 amino acids. Germline-derived CDR1 and CDR2 are SGHRS and YFSETQ. CDR3 loop: CASSSQGYNSPLHF. In DNA form, the CDR3 reads TGCGCCAGCAGCTCGCAGGGGTATAATTCACCCCTCCACTTT. Complete variable domain (other parts from reference TRBV5-1 and TRBJ1-6): KAGVTQTPRYLIKTRGQQVTLSCSPISGHRSVSWYQQTPGQGLQFLFEYFSETQRNKGNFPGRFSGRQFSNSRSEMNVSTLELGDSALYLCASSSQGYNSPLHFGNGTRLTVT.

This clonotype was observed many times. The CDR3 here is CASSLDEGKAFF. CDR3 coding DNA: TGTGCCAGCAGTTTAGACGAGGGTAAGGCTTTCTTT. The rearrangement uses TRBV12-3 or TRBV12-4 and TRBJ1-1; unclear D gene. V was shortened by 1 base and J by 11 bases, with 11 bases between the two germline ends. The CDR3 has 12 amino acids.

This clonotype was detected only once. An end of the junction does not agree with germline; a read error may underlie this. CDR3 in amino acids: CSARARSGLDEQYF. The CDR3 coding sequence is TGCAGCGCTAGGGCGAGGAGCGGTTTGGACGAGCAGTACTTC. V is TRBV20-1 and J is TRBJ2-7, with D perhaps TRBD2 (5 bases). Germline lookup yields CDR1 DFQATT and CDR2 SNEGSKA (reference sequence). This CDR3 has 14 residues.

This chain connects TRBV10-3 to TRBJ2-1; TRBD2 matches 7 bases. Germline-derived CDR1 and CDR2 are ENHRY and SYGVKD. The CDR3 is 15 residues long. V shed 10 bases, J shed 0 bases, and the junction held 9 bases outside the gene matches. CDR3 nucleotides: TGTGCCACCGGAAGGCGGGGGAGCTCCTACAATGAGCAGTTCTTC. This translates into CATGRRGSSYNEQFF.

In this sample, this clonotype turned up many times. The chain recombines TRBV7-3 with TRBJ2-3, with 10 nucleotides matching TRBD2. This CDR3 spans 15 amino acids. Unmatched junction bases numbered 8, after V lost 5 bases and J lost 6 bases. Germline V gene lookup returns CDR1 SGHTA and CDR2 FQGTGA. This CDR3 is CASSDLAGASDTQYF. The CDR3 bases are TGTGCCAGCAGCGATCTAGCGGGGGCCTCCGATACGCAGTATTTT.

This chain links TRBV19 with TRBJ2-1; the match to TRBD2 covers 10 bases. The germline CDR1 and CDR2 sequences are LNHDA and SQIVND (reference sequence). Trimming cost V 8 bases and J 5 bases; bases outside gene matches: 9. This CDR3 is 15 amino acids long. The CDR3 nucleotides are TGTGCCAGTCGATTGTCTAGCGGGAGAAACAATGAGCAGTTCTTC. It yields the protein CASRLSSGRNNEQFF.

This clonotype was observed a handful of times. The chain uses TRBV15 and TRBJ2-3, with 7 bases matching TRBD2. Germline V gene sequence: CDR1 LNHNV, CDR2 YYDKDF (reference sequence). V shed 0 bases, J shed 6 bases, and the junction held 9 bases outside the gene matches. The CDR3 loop spans 16 amino acids. The CDR3 DNA is TGTGCCACCAGCAGAGATGGGGCTAGCGGCCCCGATACGCAGTATTTT. Residues: CATSRDGASGPDTQYF.

The sample holds one count of this clonotype. CDR3 sequence: CSASLRDYGTDTQYF. Here the CDR3 DNA reads TGCAGTGCTAGTCTTCGGGACTACGGCACAGATACGCAGTATTTT. V and J are TRBV20-1 and TRBJ2-3; TRBD2 aligns across 7 bases. V shed 3 bases, J shed 1 base, and the junction held 7 bases outside the gene matches. In germline, CDR1 is DFQATT, CDR2 SNEGSKA (reference sequence). This CDR3 is 15 amino acids long.

There are many counts of this clonotype. The chain links TRBV9 to TRBJ2-1; perhaps TRBD2 as D (7 bases). The V gene lost 0 bases and the J gene lost 5 bases, with 18 bases spanning the gap. CDR1 is SGDLS and CDR2 is YYNGEE in the germline V gene. The length of the CDR3 is 17 residues. The CDR3 protein is CASSVAAVAGAHNEQFF. The CDR3 DNA reads as TGTGCCAGCAGCGTAGCGGCTGTGGCGGGGGCGCACAATGAGCAGTTCTTC.

A few counts support this clonotype. The chain couples TRBV20-1 to TRBJ1-1; weak D call: TRBD1 (6 bases). V dropped 1 base and J dropped 4 bases, with 13 bases sitting between them. The CDR3 length is 14 residues. CDR1 and CDR2 from the germline V gene are DFQATT and SNEGSKA (reference sequence). The CDR3 spells CSARGWGLGTEAFF. In nucleotides, the CDR3 is TGCAGTGCTAGAGGCTGGGGGCTGGGCACTGAAGCTTTCTTT.

This clonotype was seen repeatedly, ten times or more. V gene TRBV10-3 combines with J gene TRBJ1-5; 7 nucleotides agree with TRBD1. Germline V gene data show CDR1 as ENHRY and CDR2 as SYGVKD. The trim removed 5 bases at V and 3 bases at J, leaving 4 bases unmatched. The CDR3 totals 14 residues. As DNA, the CDR3 is TGTGCCATCAGTCCTGACAGGGACAATCAGCCCCAGCATTTT. It translates to CAISPDRDNQPQHF.

This sequence joins TRBV20-1 and TRBJ1-2, with 11 bases lining up with TRBD1. There are 13 residues in the CDR3. V gave up 3 bases and J gave up 7 bases; unmatched junction bases: 4. Germline V gene sequence: CDR1 DFQATT, CDR2 SNEGSKA (reference sequence). The DNA of the CDR3 is TGCAGTGCTAGGGACAGGGGGCGTTTTGGCTACACCTTC. Translated: CSARDRGRFGYTF.

Notes on this clonotype: A much larger clone differs from this one at a single base, so this may be a read error. The genes are TRBV6-1 and TRBJ1-3; D is uncertain. This CDR3 spans 14 amino acids. Germline CDR1 is MNHNS and CDR2 is SASEGT. V was clipped by 4 bases and J by 8 bases, with 15 bases between them. CDR3 in amino acids: CASSGRTYLDTIYF. CDR3 DNA: TGTGCCAGCAGTGGAAGAACGTACTTGGACACCATATATTTT.

The chain is built from TRBV7-2 and TRBJ2-1, with TRBD1 matching 7 bases. CDR3 size: 13 residues. Germline CDR1 is SGHTA and CDR2 is FQGNSA. J lost 10 bases, V lost 5 bases, and 8 bases had no gene match. DNA for the CDR3: TGTGCCAGCAGCCAACGATACAGGGGAGAGCAGTTCTTC. As protein: CASSQRYRGEQFF.

There are many counts of this clonotype. This chain links TRBV6-5 with TRBJ1-1, with 7 nucleotides matching TRBD1. With V trimmed by 2 bases and J by 2 bases, 8 bases remained unmatched. Germline V gene data show CDR1 as MNHEY and CDR2 as SVGAGI. This CDR3 comprises 16 residues. As DNA, the CDR3 is TGTGCCAGCAGTTACCGACAGGGCCACGTAAACACTGAAGCTTTCTTT. Residues: CASSYRQGHVNTEAFF.

The V and J genes are TRBV7-9 and TRBJ2-5; possibly TRBD1 or TRBD2 for D (5 bases each). The CDR3 has 12 residues. Trimming stripped 8 bases from V and 0 bases from J, with 7 bases between. From germline, CDR1 is SEHNR and CDR2 FQNEAQ (reference sequence). The CDR3 DNA reads TGTGCCAGCGGGGGATACCAAGAGACCCAGTACTTC. It encodes CASGGYQETQYF.

J is TRBJ2-7 and V is TRBV25-1; D possibly corresponds to TRBD2 (6 bases). CDR3 length equals 14 residues. Trimming took off 6 bases at V and 0 bases at J, with 12 bases between the two ends. Germline V gives CDR1 MGHDK, CDR2 SYGVNS. CDR3 nucleotide sequence: TGTGCCAGCAGCCAGCGGGTGAGCTCCTACGAGCAGTACTTC. Translating gives CASSQRVSSYEQYF.

The genes are TRBV20-1 and TRBJ2-7; 8 positions agree with TRBD2. The V gene's germline CDR1 is DFQATT and CDR2 SNEGSKA (reference sequence). The CDR3 has 15 residues. Unmatched junction bases numbered 14, after V lost 4 bases and J lost 6 bases. The CDR3 protein is CSAKMPGLGVGEQYF. The CDR3 DNA reads TGCAGTGCTAAGATGCCGGGACTAGGGGTAGGCGAGCAGTACTTC.

The chain uses TRBV29-1 and TRBJ2-1; 7 bases align to TRBD1. J was trimmed by 7 bases and V by 6 bases; bases with no gene match: 9. CDR3 length: 13 residues. Germline lookup yields CDR1 SQVTM and CDR2 ANQGSEA. In nucleotides, the CDR3 is TGCAGCGTGCCTGACAGGGTTGATAATGAGCAGTTCTTC. This encodes CSVPDRVDNEQFF.

The rearrangement uses TRBV5-4 and TRBJ2-5; D is perhaps TRBD1 (5 bases). In germline, CDR1 is SGHNT, CDR2 YYREEE (reference sequence). The CDR3 extends over 16 amino acids. Trimming removed 3 bases at V and 0 bases at J, with 15 bases between. The CDR3 region is CASSSGGAKNQETQYF. CDR3 nucleotides: TGTGCCAGCAGCTCTGGTGGGGCAAAAAACCAAGAGACCCAGTACTTC. Looking up the rest from reference TRBV5-4 and TRBJ2-5 gives the full variable domain: ETGVTQSPTHLIKTRGQQVTLRCSSQSGHNTVSWYQQALGQGPQFIFQYYREEENGRGNFPPRFSGLQFPNYSSELNVNALELDDSALYLCASSSGGAKNQETQYFGPGTRLLVL.